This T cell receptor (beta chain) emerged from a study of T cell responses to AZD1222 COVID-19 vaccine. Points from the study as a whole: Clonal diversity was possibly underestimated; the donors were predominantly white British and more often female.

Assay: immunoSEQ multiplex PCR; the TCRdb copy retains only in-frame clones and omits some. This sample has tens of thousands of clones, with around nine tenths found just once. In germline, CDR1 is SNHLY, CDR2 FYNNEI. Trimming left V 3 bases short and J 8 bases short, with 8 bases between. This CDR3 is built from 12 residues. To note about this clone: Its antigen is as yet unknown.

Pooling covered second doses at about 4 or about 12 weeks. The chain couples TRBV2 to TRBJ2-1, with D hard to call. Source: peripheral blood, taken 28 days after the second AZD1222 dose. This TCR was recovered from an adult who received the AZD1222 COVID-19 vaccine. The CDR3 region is CASSEGFDEQFF. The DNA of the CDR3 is TGTGCCAGCAGTGAGGGTTTCGATGAGCAGTTCTTC. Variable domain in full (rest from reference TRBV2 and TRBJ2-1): EPEVTQTPSHQVTQMGQEVILRCVPISNHLYFYWYRQILGQKVEFLVSFYNNEISEKSEIFDDQFSVERPDGSNFTLKIRSTKLEDSAMYFCASSEGFDEQFFGPGTRLTVL.